Each of the 21 T cell receptor beta chains below was sequenced from the same sample in a study of CD8 T cells in Susac syndrome. RNA amounts of about 0.5 to 1 ug underwent reverse transcription with random hexamers. TCRdb analysed the immunoSEQ multiplex PCR reads with MiXCR anew, one entry per CDR3 protein. The sample records roughly 160,000 distinct CDR3 sequences, around 95% being singletons. The sequenced sample consisted of CD4+ T cells from PBMCs. Receptors originate from a human donor in good health.

V is TRBV29-1 and J is TRBJ2-7; D is perhaps TRBD1 (5 bases). This CDR3 is built from 12 residues. V dropped 2 bases and J dropped 5 bases, with 10 bases sitting between them. Germline loops: CDR1 SQVTM, CDR2 ANQGSEA. DNA for the CDR3: TGCAGCGTTGAAAGGCAGGGCAACGAGCAGTACTTC. Translating gives CSVERQGNEQYF.

V gene TRBV5-1 combines with J gene TRBJ1-5, with D perhaps matching TRBD1 (5 bases). CDR1 SGHRS and CDR2 YFSETQ come from the germline V gene. The CDR3 extends over 13 amino acids. Trimming took off 3 bases at V and 5 bases at J, with 9 bases between the two ends. CDR3 loop: CASSWQGDQPQHF. In nucleotides, the CDR3 is TGCGCCAGCAGCTGGCAGGGTGATCAGCCCCAGCATTTT.

V is TRBV23-1 and J is TRBJ1-5, with 8 bases fitting TRBD1. TRBV23-1 has ORF status, its function being uncertain. The CDR3 is made up of 15 amino acids. V gave up 9 bases and J gave up 5 bases; unmatched junction bases: 12. CDR3 bases: TGCGCCAGGACAGGGGAGAGTGCGGTGGATCAGCCCCAGCATTTT. Its translation: CARTGESAVDQPQHF.

V usage is TRBV20-1 and J usage is TRBJ1-2; possible D gene TRBD1, 5 bases. The CDR3 has 13 residues. Deletions cut 1 base from V and 5 bases from J, with 11 bases between. Germline CDR1 DFQATT, CDR2 SNEGSKA (reference sequence). The CDR3 protein is CSARGDGEYGYTF. As DNA, the CDR3 is TGCAGTGCTAGAGGGGACGGGGAATATGGCTACACCTTC.

The genes are TRBV3-1 and TRBJ2-3, with D possibly being TRBD1 or TRBD2 (5 bases each). The germline gives CDR1 LGHDT, CDR2 YNNKEL (reference sequence). The V gene lost 3 bases and the J gene lost 3 bases, with 13 bases spanning the gap. This CDR3 contains 15 residues. The CDR3 is CASSQGRWETDTQYF. The CDR3 DNA reads as TGTGCCAGCAGCCAGGGGCGGTGGGAGACAGATACGCAGTATTTT.

This clonotype occurred once. The V gene is TRBV30, the J gene TRBJ2-3; 11 positions match TRBD2. Germline CDR1 reads GTSNPN; CDR2 reads SVGIG (reference sequence). There are 15 residues in the CDR3. J was trimmed by 3 bases and V by 2 bases; bases with no gene match: 4. The CDR3 coding sequence is TGTGCCTGGAGTTCTGCTAGCGGGAGGACAGATACGCAGTATTTT. Translation gives CAWSSASGRTDTQYF. The whole variable domain, remainder taken from reference TRBV30 and TRBJ2-3, is SQTIHQWPATLVQPVGSPLSLECTVEGTSNPNLYWYRQAAGRGLQLLFYSVGIGQISSEVPQNLSASRPQDRQFILSSKKLLLSDSGFYLCAWSSASGRTDTQYFGPGTRLTVL.

This clonotype was seen once. The gene calls are TRBV30 and TRBJ1-5, with D uncertain. The length of the CDR3 is 13 residues. V lost 2 bases and J lost 4, with 9 bases in between. Germline CDR1 is GTSNPN and CDR2 is SVGIG (reference sequence). CDR3 DNA: TGTGCCTGGAGTAGGTACGGAAATCAGCCCCAGCATTTT. Translating gives CAWSRYGNQPQHF.

V gene TRBV7-8 combines with J gene TRBJ1-2; D may be TRBD1 (5 bases). Germline CDR1 reads SGHVS; CDR2 reads FQNEAQ. Trimming stripped 2 bases from V and 6 bases from J, with 10 bases between. The CDR3 is made up of 13 amino acids. CDR3 protein: CASSLRQGNGYTF. The CDR3 region has the DNA TGTGCCAGCAGCTTACGGCAGGGAAATGGCTACACCTTC.

The CDR3 DNA follows: TGTGCCACCAGTCCCGTCCGGAGGTCCATGGGGAACACCATATATTTT. Its protein is CATSPVRRSMGNTIYF. The rearrangement joins TRBV15 to TRBJ1-3; D is undetermined. The V end lost 6 bases, the J end lost 7 bases, and 22 bases lay between the germline ends. CDR1 and CDR2 from the germline V gene are LNHNV and YYDKDF (reference sequence). The CDR3 sequence is 16 residues long.

The chain joins TRBV27 to TRBJ1-6; D might be TRBD1 (5 bases). V dropped 1 base and J dropped 6 bases, with 10 bases sitting between them. The CDR3 runs to 15 residues. Germline V CDR1 and CDR2: MNHEY, SMNVEV (reference sequence). This CDR3 is CASSLLGQGNSPLHF. The CDR3 region has the DNA TGTGCCAGCAGTTTATTGGGGCAGGGTAATTCACCCCTCCACTTT.

This chain connects TRBV4-3 to TRBJ2-5, with D unclear. V shed 0 bases and J shed 4 bases, with 6 bases lying between them. This CDR3 region has 13 residues. Germline CDR1 and CDR2: LGHNA and YSLEER. CDR3 DNA: TGCGCCAGCAGCCAAGACAGTCGAGAGACCCAGTACTTC. This codes for CASSQDSRETQYF.

The genes are TRBV9 and TRBJ2-3, with D unresolved. Germline V lookup: CDR1 SGDLS, CDR2 YYNGEE. V was shortened by 0 bases and J by 0 bases, with 8 bases between the two germline ends. This CDR3 has 15 residues. The CDR3 sequence is CASSVESTSTDTQYF. The CDR3 DNA reads TGTGCCAGCAGCGTAGAGTCTACCAGCACAGATACGCAGTATTTT.

The chain combines TRBV6-2 or TRBV6-3 with TRBJ2-1; D perhaps matches TRBD1 (5 bases). Trimming took off 6 bases at V and 3 bases at J, with 15 bases between the two ends. CDR3 length: 15 residues. Germline lookup yields CDR1 MNHEY and CDR2 SVGEGT. The CDR3 reads CASRPQGLGYNEQFF. DNA for the CDR3: TGTGCCAGCAGACCCCAGGGTTTAGGCTACAATGAGCAGTTCTTC.

The rearrangement links TRBV20-1 to TRBJ2-5; 9 bases match TRBD1. The CDR3 extends over 15 amino acids. Germline CDR1 reads DFQATT; CDR2 reads SNEGSKA (reference sequence). V lost 4 bases to trimming and J lost 5 bases; unmatched junction nucleotides: 11. The CDR3 here is CSANPPGQGTETQYF. The CDR3 coding sequence is TGCAGTGCTAACCCGCCGGGACAGGGTACGGAGACCCAGTACTTC.

The J gene is TRBJ2-3, the V gene TRBV29-1; D might be TRBD2 (7 bases). The CDR3 length is 13 residues. CDR1 SQVTM and CDR2 ANQGSEA come from the germline V gene. The V end was cut by 4 bases, the J end by 6 bases, with 14 bases between. The CDR3: CSVAMGGADTQYF. The DNA for the CDR3 is TGCAGCGTTGCGATGGGGGGGGCGGATACGCAGTATTTT.

The chain has TRBV12-3 or TRBV12-4 and TRBJ2-2; unclear D gene. The CDR3 runs to 12 residues. V was shortened by 4 bases and J by 4 bases, with 4 bases between the two germline ends. The CDR3 DNA follows: TGTGCCAGCAGTTCCGTCACCGGGGAGCTGTTTTTT. It codes for CASSSVTGELFF.

CDR3 in amino acids: CASRETGVEQYF. The CDR3 nucleotides are TGTGCCAGCAGGGAGACAGGAGTAGAGCAGTACTTC. V usage is TRBV6-2 or TRBV6-3 and J usage is TRBJ2-7, with D possibly matching TRBD1 (6 bases). Trimming removed 6 bases at V and 7 bases at J, with 13 bases between. The germline gives CDR1 MNHEY, CDR2 SVGEGT. The CDR3 loop spans 12 amino acids.

The rearrangement uses TRBV7-9 and TRBJ1-2; 12 bases are a match to TRBD1. With V trimmed by 5 bases and J by 4 bases, 5 bases remained unmatched. The CDR3 covers 15 residues. Germline loops: CDR1 SEHNR, CDR2 FQNEAQ (reference sequence). CDR3 region: CASSRDRGPVYGYTF. In DNA, the CDR3 is TGTGCCAGCAGCCGGGACAGGGGGCCCGTCTATGGCTACACCTTC.

The chain is built from TRBV23-1 and TRBJ2-7, with D possibly called TRBD1 or TRBD2 (5 bases each). TRBV23-1 is an open reading frame whose function is uncertain. CDR3 length: 16 amino acids. V was clipped by 0 bases and J by 2 bases, with 14 bases between them. The DNA of the CDR3 is TGCGCCAGCAGTCAATCGGCCCGAGGGGCGGCCTACGAGCAGTACTTC. Translated: CASSQSARGAAYEQYF.

The chain couples TRBV2 to TRBJ2-5; TRBD1 aligns across 10 bases. The CDR3 covers 15 residues. The junction had 6 bases not matched to a gene; V was cut back by 5 bases and J by 3 bases. The germline V gene encodes CDR1 SNHLY and CDR2 FYNNEI. The CDR3 spells CASSRDRGSEETQYF. As DNA, the CDR3 is TGTGCCAGCAGTAGGGACAGGGGATCCGAAGAGACCCAGTACTTC.

This chain joins TRBV7-9 and TRBJ2-5, with TRBD1 matching 12 bases. The CDR3 spans 15 residues. Per the germline V gene, CDR1 is SEHNR and CDR2 is FQNEAQ (reference sequence). J gave up 5 bases and V 5 bases, and 6 bases lay outside the gene matches. CDR3 DNA: TGTGCCAGCAGCCAAGGGACAGGGGGCATGGAGACCCAGTACTTC. Amino acids: CASSQGTGGMETQYF.